These 4 T cell receptor beta chains originate from one sample sequenced in a study of cytomegalovirus exposure and HLA in healthy donors. Amplification used 60 Vbeta primers and 13 Jbeta primers. Clones were read by immunoSEQ multiplex PCR, and TCRdb kept only the in-frame ones, dropping some. The sample shows about 85,000 clones, around 66% of them seen only once. Sequencing was carried out using PBMCs. These receptors all stem from a man under 40 in good health and CMV-seronegative.

The genes are TRBV6-5 and TRBJ1-5; 7 nucleotides line up with TRBD1. Germline V CDR1 and CDR2: MNHEY, SVGAGI. The CDR3 totals 15 residues. J was trimmed by 5 bases and V by 6 bases; bases with no gene match: 10. The CDR3 reads CASRETGRIDQPQHF. In nucleotides, the CDR3 is TGTGCCAGCAGGGAGACAGGGCGTATCGATCAGCCCCAGCATTTT.

Written as DNA, the CDR3 is TGTGCCAGCAGCGTAGGTGACAGGGGAGTGTCCACTGAAGCTTTCTTT. It encodes CASSVGDRGVSTEAFF. V and J are TRBV9 and TRBJ1-1; TRBD1 aligns across 8 bases. Germline V gene data show CDR1 as SGDLS and CDR2 as YYNGEE. The CDR3 contains 16 residues. V shed 0 bases, J shed 4 bases, and the junction held 8 bases outside the gene matches.

V usage is TRBV18 and J usage is TRBJ2-5; 7 nucleotides agree with TRBD1. There are 14 residues in the CDR3. V was clipped by 3 bases and J by 5 bases; unmatched bases: 6. Germline CDR1 and CDR2: KGHSH and LQKENI. CDR3: CASSPRQGRETQYF. CDR3 nucleotides: TGTGCCAGCTCACCCCGACAGGGACGGGAGACCCAGTACTTC.

The chain recombines TRBV30 with TRBJ2-1; D might be TRBD2 (5 bases). Germline CDR1 and CDR2: GTSNPN and SVGIG (reference sequence). V dropped 2 bases and J dropped 4 bases, with 15 bases sitting between them. This CDR3 contains 15 residues. CDR3 coding DNA: TGTGCCTGGAGTAGGCTCGCACGGGGATACAATGAGCAGTTCTTC. Translating it yields CAWSRLARGYNEQFF.